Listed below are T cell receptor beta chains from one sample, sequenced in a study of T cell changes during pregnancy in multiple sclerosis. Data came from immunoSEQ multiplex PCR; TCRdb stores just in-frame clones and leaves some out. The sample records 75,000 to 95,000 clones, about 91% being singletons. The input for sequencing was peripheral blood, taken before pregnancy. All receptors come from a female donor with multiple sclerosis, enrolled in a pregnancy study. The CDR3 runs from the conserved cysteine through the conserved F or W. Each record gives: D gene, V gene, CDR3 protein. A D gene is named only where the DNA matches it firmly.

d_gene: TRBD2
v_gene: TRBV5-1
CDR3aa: CASSLARGRGGAETQYF

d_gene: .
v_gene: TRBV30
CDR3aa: CAWSLNRESSQHF

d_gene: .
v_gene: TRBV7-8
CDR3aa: CASRESGANVLTF

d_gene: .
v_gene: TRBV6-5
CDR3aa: CASSRRDTDTEAFF

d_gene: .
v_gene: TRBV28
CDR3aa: CASRGTGEVHEQYF

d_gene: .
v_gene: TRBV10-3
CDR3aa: CAISDGKSLNEQFF

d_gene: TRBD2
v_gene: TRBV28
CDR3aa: CASSLAGGVPSTDTQYF

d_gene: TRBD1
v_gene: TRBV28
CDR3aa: CASTWGQGAFQPQHF

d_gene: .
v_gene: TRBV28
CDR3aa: CASSLVLGAPGQYF

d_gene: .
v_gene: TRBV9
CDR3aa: CASSSENYNEQFF

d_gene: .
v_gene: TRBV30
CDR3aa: CAWTRGGETQYF

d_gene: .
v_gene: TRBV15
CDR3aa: CATSSSGAGTYEQYF

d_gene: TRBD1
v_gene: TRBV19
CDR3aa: CASSIGGTGRNIQYF